Listed here are 20 T cell receptor beta chains from one sample, sequenced in a study of metastatic and nonmetastatic thyroid tumors (dated by TCRdb to the early 2020s). Libraries were made using PCR. Sequenced using an Illumina HiSeq 4000. Using fastp at Q25 and MiXCR, TCRdb reprocessed the public reads and kept productive beta chains. This sample holds 9,000 or so clones; around 15% were observed only once. The ten largest clones take up roughly 5% of the sample. No patient had received any treatment before thyroid surgery. Sequencing was carried out using blood. The origin of the receptors is a female donor with papillary thyroid cancer or a benign thyroid nodule (not recorded which). Some clones in this sample may be carry-over from other donors' samples.

This clone is judged medium-sized (0.01 to 0.1%). The identical CDR3 is also encoded by other nucleotide sequences in the sample. The J gene is TRBJ1-2, the V gene TRBV29-1; TRBD1 matches at 7 bases. This CDR3 region has 14 residues. V lost 6 bases and J lost 3; bases outside the gene matches: 10. CDR1 is SQVTM and CDR2 is ANQGSEA in the germline V gene. CDR3 in DNA: TGCAGCGTGACTCCTGAGGGGGCTGACTATGGCTACACCTTC. This encodes CSVTPEGADYGYTF.

The chain links TRBV7-9 to TRBJ1-4; D perhaps matches TRBD1 (5 bases). Germline lookup yields CDR1 SEHNR and CDR2 FQNEAQ (reference sequence). Trimming removed 5 bases at V and 7 bases at J, with 20 bases between. The CDR3 runs to 16 residues. CDR3 sequence (DNA): TGTGCCAGCAGCCAGCGGGGGATTTTGGGCAGTGAAAAACTGTTTTTT. It encodes CASSQRGILGSEKLFF.

In this sample, this clone turned up many times. The CDR3 DNA reads TGTGCCAGCAGCGACCATGGGACTAACAATGAGCAGTTCTTC. Translating gives CASSDHGTNNEQFF. The rearrangement uses TRBV3-1 and TRBJ2-1, with 7 bases lining up with TRBD2. The CDR3 spans 14 residues. Germline V gene sequence: CDR1 LGHDT, CDR2 YNNKEL (reference sequence). The V segment lost 5 bases and the J segment 5 bases; nucleotides outside the gene matches: 6.

This clone was seen many times. The CDR3 nucleotides are TGTGCCAGCAGCTCCCGGCAAGGGGCGCAATTCTTC. Amino acid sequence: CASSSRQGAQFF. The chain joins TRBV5-8 to TRBJ2-1; TRBD1 might be the D (5 bases). The V gene's germline CDR1 is SGHTS and CDR2 YDEGEE. Trimming removed 3 bases at V and 16 bases at J, with 17 bases between. CDR3 length: 12 amino acids.

The V call is TRBV5-5, the J call TRBJ2-1, with D unclear. Germline V CDR1 and CDR2: SGHKS, YYEKEE (reference sequence). This CDR3 spans 13 amino acids. V was cut by 4 bases and J by 0 bases, with 5 bases left in between. CDR3 in amino acids: CASSPNSYNEQFF. As DNA, the CDR3 is TGTGCCAGCAGCCCAAACTCCTACAATGAGCAGTTCTTC.

In this sample, this clone turned up many times. The rearrangement joins TRBV3-1 to TRBJ1-1, with D unclear. This CDR3 region has 11 residues. Per germline, CDR1 LGHDT and CDR2 YNNKEL (reference sequence). The germline V and J ends were trimmed by 1 base and 10 bases, with 7 bases remaining between them. CDR3 loop: CASSQGVGAFF. CDR3 coding DNA: TGTGCCAGCAGCCAAGGGGTAGGAGCTTTCTTT.

This clone is medium-sized. This rearrangement joins TRBV27 to TRBJ2-1, with 13 bases identical to TRBD2. CDR1 MNHEY and CDR2 SMNVEV come from the germline V gene (reference sequence). CDR3 length equals 16 residues. V lost 5 bases to trimming and J lost 7 bases; unmatched junction nucleotides: 8. In DNA, the CDR3 is TGTGCCAGCAGTACCCGGACTAGCGGGAGTTTAAATGAGCAGTTCTTC. This gives the protein CASSTRTSGSLNEQFF.

This clone has ten or more counts. The rearrangement uses TRBV4-1 and TRBJ2-2; D is ambiguous. Germline V gene data show CDR1 as MGHRA and CDR2 as YSYEKL. V lost 0 bases and J 6 bases, leaving 8 bases between the germline ends. The CDR3 is made up of 14 amino acids. The CDR3 DNA reads as TGCGCCAGCAGCCAAGACTATCAGTCCGGGGAGCTGTTTTTT. Protein: CASSQDYQSGELFF.

This clone was detected a few times. The chain has TRBV19 and TRBJ2-7; TRBD1 aligns across 9 bases. Germline V CDR1 and CDR2: LNHDA, SQIVND (reference sequence). Trimming removed 10 bases from V and 2 bases from J; junction bases left unmatched: 6. This CDR3 spans 13 amino acids. The CDR3 region has the DNA TGTGCCACTGGACAGGGGAGCGCCTACGAGCAGTACTTC. Amino acids: CATGQGSAYEQYF.

J is TRBJ2-3 and V is TRBV6-1; D unresolved. The CDR3 covers 15 residues. Trimming took off 6 bases at V and 2 bases at J, with 15 bases between the two ends. From germline, CDR1 is MNHNS and CDR2 SASEGT. CDR3 region: CASSTTASYTDTQYF. The CDR3 bases are TGTGCCAGCAGCACTACAGCTTCTTACACAGATACGCAGTATTTT.

The genes are TRBV27 and TRBJ2-2; D unclear. V was pared by 6 bases and J by 1 base, with 15 bases between. The germline V gene has CDR1 MNHEY and CDR2 SMNVEV (reference sequence). The CDR3 is made up of 16 amino acids. The CDR3 loop reads CASSRLCRGNTGELFF. The CDR3 bases are TGTGCCAGCAGCCGCTTGTGTAGAGGGAACACCGGGGAGCTGTTTTTT.

This clone was counted ten times or more. The chain joins TRBV20-1 to TRBJ1-1; TRBD1 aligns across 10 bases. Trimming took 0 bases from V and 6 from J; bases not matched to a gene: 7. CDR3 size: 15 residues. Germline lookup yields CDR1 DFQATT and CDR2 SNEGSKA (reference sequence). The CDR3 nucleotides read TGCAGTGCTAGAGAGTTTCCGGGACAGGGGTCTGAAGCTTTCTTT. Its protein is CSAREFPGQGSEAFF.

By sample fraction, this clone is medium-sized (0.01 to 0.1%). The chain is built from TRBV20-1 and TRBJ2-7, with D perhaps matching TRBD1 or TRBD2 (5 bases each). Trimming removed 3 bases from V and 2 bases from J, with 17 bases in between. CDR3 length equals 15 residues. Per the germline V gene, CDR1 is DFQATT and CDR2 is SNEGSKA (reference sequence). CDR3 DNA sequence: TGCAGTGCTAGGGGGGTTGGTGCGTTCGCCTACGAGCAGTACTTC. Protein sequence: CSARGVGAFAYEQYF.

V usage is TRBV6-5 and J usage is TRBJ1-6; weak D call: TRBD1 (5 bases). Germline CDR1 MNHEY, CDR2 SVGAGI. The CDR3 has 13 residues. Trimming took 4 bases from V and 7 from J, leaving 8 bases between them. The DNA of the CDR3 is TGTGCCAGCAGTTCGACAGCCAATTCACCCCTCCACTTT. Protein: CASSSTANSPLHF.

The chain recombines TRBV19 with TRBJ2-7; 7 positions match TRBD1. Per the germline V gene, CDR1 is LNHDA and CDR2 is SQIVND (reference sequence). This CDR3 comprises 14 residues. J gave up 3 bases and V 5 bases, and 7 bases lay outside the gene matches. This CDR3 reads CASSYRTGLYEQYF. The CDR3 DNA is TGTGCCAGTAGTTACCGGACAGGCCTCTACGAGCAGTACTTC.

This clone is labeled medium-sized. The V call is TRBV6-2 or TRBV6-3, the J call TRBJ2-6; D remains unclear. The CDR3 has 15 residues. Deletions cut 6 bases from V and 0 bases from J, with 9 bases between. Germline values: CDR1 MNHEY, CDR2 SVGEGT. The CDR3 sequence: CASSHWNSGANVLTF. For the CDR3, the DNA is TGTGCCAGCAGCCACTGGAACTCTGGGGCCAACGTCCTGACTTTC.

This clone rates as medium-sized. The J gene is TRBJ2-3, the V gene TRBV30; D is perhaps TRBD1 (5 bases). The V end was cut by 1 base, the J end by 0 bases, with 8 bases between. Germline CDR1 and CDR2: GTSNPN and SVGIG (reference sequence). The CDR3 has 14 amino acids. The CDR3 bases are TGTGCCTGGAGTGCGACAGACAGCACAGATACGCAGTATTTT. This sequence encodes CAWSATDSTDTQYF.

This clone showed up many times. V is TRBV3-1 and J is TRBJ2-5, with 7 bases identical to TRBD2. V lost 5 bases and J lost 9; bases outside the gene matches: 12. The length of the CDR3 is 14 residues. Germline assignment: CDR1 LGHDT and CDR2 YNNKEL (reference sequence). The CDR3 sequence: CASSDPVGGTAQYF. DNA for the CDR3: TGTGCCAGCAGCGACCCAGTCGGGGGGACGGCCCAGTACTTC.

This clone came up many times. The chain couples TRBV6-4 to TRBJ1-1; D gene uncertain. With 6 bases removed from V and 5 bases from J, the gap between germline ends came to 16 bases. The CDR3 is made up of 14 amino acids. Per the germline V gene, CDR1 is MRHNA and CDR2 is SNTAGT. Here the CDR3 DNA reads TGTGCCAGCAGGCAGGACCCGGGAGGTACTGAAGCTTTCTTT. This encodes CASRQDPGGTEAFF.

The V call is TRBV19, the J call TRBJ1-4; D gene unclear. The CDR3 totals 14 residues. V was pared by 3 bases and J by 7 bases, with 12 bases between. Germline V CDR1 and CDR2: LNHDA, SQIVND (reference sequence). This CDR3 is CASSIRGTAEKLFF. The CDR3 nucleotides are TGTGCCAGTAGTATTCGGGGTACGGCTGAAAAACTGTTTTTT.